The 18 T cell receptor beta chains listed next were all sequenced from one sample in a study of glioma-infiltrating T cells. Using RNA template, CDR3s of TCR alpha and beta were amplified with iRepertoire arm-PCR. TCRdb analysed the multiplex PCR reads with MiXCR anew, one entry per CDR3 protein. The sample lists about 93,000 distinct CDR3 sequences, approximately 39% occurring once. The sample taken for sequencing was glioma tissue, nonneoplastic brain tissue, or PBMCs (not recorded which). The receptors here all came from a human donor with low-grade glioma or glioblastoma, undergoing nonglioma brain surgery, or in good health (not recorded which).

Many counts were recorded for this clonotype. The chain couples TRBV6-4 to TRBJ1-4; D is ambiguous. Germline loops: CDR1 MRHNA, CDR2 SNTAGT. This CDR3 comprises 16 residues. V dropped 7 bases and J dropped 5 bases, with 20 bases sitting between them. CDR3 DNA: TGTGCCAGCAATCCCCCGGTGGTTTGGAGAAATGAAAAACTGTTTTTT. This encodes CASNPPVVWRNEKLFF.

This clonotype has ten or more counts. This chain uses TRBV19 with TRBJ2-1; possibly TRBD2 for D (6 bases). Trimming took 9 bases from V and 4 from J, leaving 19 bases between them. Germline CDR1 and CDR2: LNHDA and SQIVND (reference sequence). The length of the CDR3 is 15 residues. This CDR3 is CASQDRDWDYNEQFF. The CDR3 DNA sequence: TGTGCCAGCCAGGACCGGGACTGGGATTACAATGAGCAGTTCTTC.

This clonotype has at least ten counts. In DNA form, the CDR3 reads TGCAGCACGGGGGACATCGGGGAAAAACTGTTTTTT. Translated, it gives CSTGDIGEKLFF. This chain connects TRBV29-1 to TRBJ1-4; possibly TRBD1 for D (6 bases). This CDR3 comprises 12 residues. Trimming removed 8 bases at V and 8 bases at J, with 15 bases between. The germline V gene encodes CDR1 SQVTM and CDR2 ANQGSEA.

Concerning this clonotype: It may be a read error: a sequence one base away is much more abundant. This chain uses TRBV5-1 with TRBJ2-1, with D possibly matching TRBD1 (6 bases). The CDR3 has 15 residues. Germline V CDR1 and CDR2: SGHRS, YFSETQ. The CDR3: CASSPTGFSYNEKFF. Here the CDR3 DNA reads TGCGCCAGCAGCCCGACAGGATTCTCCTACAATGAGAAGTTCTTC.

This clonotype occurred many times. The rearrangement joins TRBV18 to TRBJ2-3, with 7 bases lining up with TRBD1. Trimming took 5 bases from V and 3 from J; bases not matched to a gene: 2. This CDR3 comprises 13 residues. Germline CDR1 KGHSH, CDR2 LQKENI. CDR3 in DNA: TGTGCCAGCTCATCGACAGGGACAGATACGCAGTATTTT. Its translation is CASSSTGTDTQYF.

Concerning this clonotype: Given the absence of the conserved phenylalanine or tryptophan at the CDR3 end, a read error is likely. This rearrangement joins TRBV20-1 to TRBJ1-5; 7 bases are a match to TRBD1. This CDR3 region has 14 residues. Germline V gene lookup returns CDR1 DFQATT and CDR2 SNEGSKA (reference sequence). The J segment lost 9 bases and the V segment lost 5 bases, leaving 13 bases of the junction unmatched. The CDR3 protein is CSALISGTASPQHS. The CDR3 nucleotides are TGCAGTGCTCTGATTTCCGGGACAGCTTCGCCCCAGCATTCT.

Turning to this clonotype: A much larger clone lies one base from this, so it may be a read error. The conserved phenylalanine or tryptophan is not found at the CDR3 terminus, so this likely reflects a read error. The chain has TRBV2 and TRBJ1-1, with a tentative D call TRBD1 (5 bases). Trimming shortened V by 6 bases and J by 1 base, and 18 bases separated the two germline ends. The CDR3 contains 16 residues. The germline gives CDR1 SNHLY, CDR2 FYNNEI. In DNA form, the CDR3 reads TGTGCCAGCAGGCCAGGGTTCGTTTTACAGAACACTGAAGCTTTCCTT. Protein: CASRPGFVLQNTEAFL.

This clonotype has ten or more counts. The CDR3 DNA follows: TGTGCCAGCAGCCCCCCGCGGGGGGGGCCTAGCGGGGAGCTGTTTTTT. This gives the protein CASSPPRGGPSGELFF. The chain couples TRBV3-1 to TRBJ2-2; TRBD2 matches at 9 bases. CDR3 length: 16 amino acids. Germline V gives CDR1 LGHDT, CDR2 YNNKEL (reference sequence). The V segment lost 4 bases and the J segment 7 bases; nucleotides outside the gene matches: 10.

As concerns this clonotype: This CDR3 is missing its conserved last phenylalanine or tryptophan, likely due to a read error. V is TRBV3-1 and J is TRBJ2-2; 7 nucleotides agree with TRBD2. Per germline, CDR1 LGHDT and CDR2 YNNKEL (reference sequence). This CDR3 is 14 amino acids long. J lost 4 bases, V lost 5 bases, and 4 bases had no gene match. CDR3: CASSLRGGTGELFS. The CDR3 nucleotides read TGTGCCAGCAGCTTACGCGGGGGCACCGGGGAGCTGTTTTCT.

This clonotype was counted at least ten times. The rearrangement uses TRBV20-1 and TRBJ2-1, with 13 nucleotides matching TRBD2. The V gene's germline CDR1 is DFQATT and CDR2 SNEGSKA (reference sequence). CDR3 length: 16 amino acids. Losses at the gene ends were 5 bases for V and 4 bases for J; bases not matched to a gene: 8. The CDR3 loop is CSAHGLAGESYNEQFF. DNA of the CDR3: TGCAGTGCTCATGGACTAGCGGGAGAGTCATACAATGAGCAGTTCTTC.

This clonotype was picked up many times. The CDR3 reads CASGGGAGGRKRQFF. CDR3 in DNA: TGTGCCAGCGGTGGGGGAGCGGGAGGCCGAAAGAGGCAGTTCTTC. The chain employs TRBV2 and TRBJ2-1, with 9 bases that match TRBD2. V lost 8 bases and J lost 12; bases outside the gene matches: 17. The CDR3 is made up of 15 amino acids. Germline assignment: CDR1 SNHLY and CDR2 FYNNEI.

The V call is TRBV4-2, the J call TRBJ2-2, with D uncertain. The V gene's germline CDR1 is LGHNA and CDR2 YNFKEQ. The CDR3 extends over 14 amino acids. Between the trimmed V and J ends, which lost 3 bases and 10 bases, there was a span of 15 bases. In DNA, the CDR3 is TGTGCCAGCAGCCATTCGGATCAAGCCGAGGAGCTGTTTTTT. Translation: CASSHSDQAEELFF.

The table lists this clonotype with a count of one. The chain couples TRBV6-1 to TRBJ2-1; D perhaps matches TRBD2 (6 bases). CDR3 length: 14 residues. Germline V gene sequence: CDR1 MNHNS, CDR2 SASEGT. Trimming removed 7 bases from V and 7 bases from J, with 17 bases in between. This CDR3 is CASKEGGIKNEQFF. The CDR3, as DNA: TGTGCCAGCAAAGAAGGCGGGATTAAGAATGAGCAGTTCTTC.

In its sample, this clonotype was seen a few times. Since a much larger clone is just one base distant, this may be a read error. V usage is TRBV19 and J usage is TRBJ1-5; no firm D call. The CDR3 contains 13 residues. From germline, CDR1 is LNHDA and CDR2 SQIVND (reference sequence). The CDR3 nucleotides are TGTACCAGTAGTATTCGCATATCTCGGCCCCAGCATTTT. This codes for CTSSIRISRPQHF.

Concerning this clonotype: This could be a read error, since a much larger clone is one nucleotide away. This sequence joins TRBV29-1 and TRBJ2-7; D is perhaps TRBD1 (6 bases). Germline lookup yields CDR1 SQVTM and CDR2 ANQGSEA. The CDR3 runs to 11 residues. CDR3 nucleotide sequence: TGCATCGCCGGACAGACCTACGAGCAGTACTTC. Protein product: CIAGQTYEQYF.

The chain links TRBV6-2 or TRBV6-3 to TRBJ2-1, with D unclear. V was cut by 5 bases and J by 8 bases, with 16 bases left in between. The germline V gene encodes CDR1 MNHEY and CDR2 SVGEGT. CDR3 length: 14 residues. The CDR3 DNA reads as TGTGCCAGCAGTCGAACGGGCGGTTCCTATGAGCAGTTCTTC. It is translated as CASSRTGGSYEQFF.

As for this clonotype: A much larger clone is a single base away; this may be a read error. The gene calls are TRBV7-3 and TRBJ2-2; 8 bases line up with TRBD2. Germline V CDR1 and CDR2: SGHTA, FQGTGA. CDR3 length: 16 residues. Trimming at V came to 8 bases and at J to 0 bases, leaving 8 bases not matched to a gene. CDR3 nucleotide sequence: TGTGCCAGCCGGCACGGACTAGCCGCGAACACCGGGGAGCTGTTTTTT. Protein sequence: CASRHGLAANTGELFF.

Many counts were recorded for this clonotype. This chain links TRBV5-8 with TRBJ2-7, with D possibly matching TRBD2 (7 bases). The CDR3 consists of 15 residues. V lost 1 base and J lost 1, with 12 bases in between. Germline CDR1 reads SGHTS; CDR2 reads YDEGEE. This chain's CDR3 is CASSLLGGLSYEQYF. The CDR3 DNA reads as TGTGCCAGCAGCTTGTTGGGGGGGCTGTCCTACGAGCAGTACTTC. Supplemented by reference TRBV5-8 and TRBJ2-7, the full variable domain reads EAGVTQSPTHLIKTRGQQATLRCSPISGHTSVYWYQQALGLGLQFLLWYDEGEERNRGNFPPRFSGRQFPNYSSELNVNALELEDSALYLCASSLLGGLSYEQYFGPGTRLTVT.